This TCR beta chain is from a study of blood T cells in healthy people across ages. On the study more broadly: T cells yielded about one barcoded beta molecule per two cells through template switching.

Together with a sample-barcoded 5' primer, a J-beta primer mix was included in a second PCR lasting about 7 to 11 cycles. MiXCR, applied by TCRdb to the 5' RACE reads, yields one record per CDR3 protein. The sample includes roughly 680,000 distinct CDR3 sequences, 40% to 65% seen only once; the top ten take 13%. The V and J ends lost 6 bases and 4 bases, in that order; junction bases with no gene match: 3. The CDR3 has 13 amino acids. At least ten counts were recorded for this clonotype. What it binds is not known. Study-level findings and limits: Donor CMV status was unknown, possibly confounding expanded clonotype changes.

The people who gave samples were healthy Caucasians from Russia, aged roughly 6 to 100. Sequenced: blood. The clonotype originates from a woman older than 75 in good health. The chain has TRBV12-3 or TRBV12-4 and TRBJ1-2, with 9 bases that match TRBD1. The CDR3 DNA reads as TGTGCCAGCAGCGAGGACAGGGGCTATGGCTACACCTTC. Translated: CASSEDRGYGYTF.